The clone carrying this TCR beta chain is labeled as medium-sized. Its antigen remains unidentified. Sample-barcoded 5' priming and a J-beta primer mix drove a second PCR of roughly 6 to 12 cycles. Every individual sample yielded 2.5 million or more paired-end reads (each containing CDR3). TCRdb analysed the 5' RACE reads with MiXCR anew, one entry per CDR3 protein. The sample carries 850,000 or so distinct CDR3 sequences, about 30% recorded once. This CDR3 has 15 amino acids. V was clipped by 3 bases and J by 4 bases; unmatched bases: 2. CDR1 is SEHNR and CDR2 is FQNEAQ in the germline V gene (reference sequence). The sample originates from a study of blood T cells in healthy people across ages. Study observations and caveats: Diversity estimated from one million T cells was considered an underestimate.

It was roughly 10 milliliters of peripheral blood that were drawn from each donor. This receptor was taken from a woman of 80 years or more in good health. This chain connects TRBV7-9 to TRBJ2-1; 11 positions agree with TRBD2. Sequences were obtained from blood. CDR3 bases: TGTGCCAGCAGCTTCCCTAGCGGGGGGTACAATGAGCAGTTCTTC. Protein: CASSFPSGGYNEQFF.